This TCR beta chain emerged from a study of cytomegalovirus exposure and HLA in healthy donors. CDR1 is MNHEY, CDR2 SVGAGI, per germline. The CDR3 is 15 residues long. V dropped 8 bases and J dropped 7 bases, with 20 bases sitting between them. The PCR made use of 60 Vbeta and 13 Jbeta primers. Sequencing used immunoSEQ multiplex PCR; TCRdb keeps in-frame clones, though not all of them. The sample includes 100,000 or so clones, about 80% seen only once; the top ten take over 2%. The gene calls are TRBV6-5 and TRBJ1-4; D is perhaps TRBD1 (6 bases). This TCR was recovered from a man younger than 40 in good health and CMV-seronegative. Source material: PBMCs. The CDR3 reads CASGNNRAGVEKLFF. CDR3 DNA sequence: TGTGCCAGCGGAAACAACAGGGCCGGGGTTGAAAAACTGTTTTTT.